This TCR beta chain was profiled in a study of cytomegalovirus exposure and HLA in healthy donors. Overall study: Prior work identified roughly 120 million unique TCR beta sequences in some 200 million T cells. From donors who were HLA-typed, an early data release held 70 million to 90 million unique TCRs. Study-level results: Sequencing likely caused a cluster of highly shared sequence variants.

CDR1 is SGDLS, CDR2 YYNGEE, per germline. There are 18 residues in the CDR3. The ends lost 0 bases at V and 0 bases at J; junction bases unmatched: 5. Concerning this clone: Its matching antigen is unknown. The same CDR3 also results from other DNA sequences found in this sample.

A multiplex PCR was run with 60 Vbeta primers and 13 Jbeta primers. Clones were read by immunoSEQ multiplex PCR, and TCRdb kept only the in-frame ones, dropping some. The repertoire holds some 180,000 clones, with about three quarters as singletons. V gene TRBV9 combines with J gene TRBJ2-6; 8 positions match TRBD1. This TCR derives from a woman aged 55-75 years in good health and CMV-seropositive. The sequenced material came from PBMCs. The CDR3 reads CASSVGTGSVSGANVLTF. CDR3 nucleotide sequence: TGTGCCAGCAGCGTAGGGACAGGGTCCGTCTCTGGGGCCAACGTCCTGACTTTC. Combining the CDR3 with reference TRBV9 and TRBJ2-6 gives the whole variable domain DSGVTQTPKHLITATGQRVTLRCSPRSGDLSVYWYQQSLDQGLQFLIQYYNGEERAKGNILERFSAQQFPDLHSELNLSSLELGDSALYFCASSVGTGSVSGANVLTFGAGSRLTVL.